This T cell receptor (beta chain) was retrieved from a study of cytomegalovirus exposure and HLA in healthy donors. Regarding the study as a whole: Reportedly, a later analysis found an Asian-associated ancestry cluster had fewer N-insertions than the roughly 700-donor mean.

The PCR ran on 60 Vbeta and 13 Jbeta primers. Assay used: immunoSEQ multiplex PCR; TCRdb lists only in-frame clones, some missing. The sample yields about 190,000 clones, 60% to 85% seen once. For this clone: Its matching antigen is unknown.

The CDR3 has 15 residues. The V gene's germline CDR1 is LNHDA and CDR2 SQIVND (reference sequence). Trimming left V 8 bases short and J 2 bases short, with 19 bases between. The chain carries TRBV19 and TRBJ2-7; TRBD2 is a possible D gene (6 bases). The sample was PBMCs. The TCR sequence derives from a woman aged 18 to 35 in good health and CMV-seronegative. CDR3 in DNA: TGTGCCAGTTCTGCGGGGATTGGGTACCCCTACGAGCAGTACTTC. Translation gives CASSAGIGYPYEQYF.